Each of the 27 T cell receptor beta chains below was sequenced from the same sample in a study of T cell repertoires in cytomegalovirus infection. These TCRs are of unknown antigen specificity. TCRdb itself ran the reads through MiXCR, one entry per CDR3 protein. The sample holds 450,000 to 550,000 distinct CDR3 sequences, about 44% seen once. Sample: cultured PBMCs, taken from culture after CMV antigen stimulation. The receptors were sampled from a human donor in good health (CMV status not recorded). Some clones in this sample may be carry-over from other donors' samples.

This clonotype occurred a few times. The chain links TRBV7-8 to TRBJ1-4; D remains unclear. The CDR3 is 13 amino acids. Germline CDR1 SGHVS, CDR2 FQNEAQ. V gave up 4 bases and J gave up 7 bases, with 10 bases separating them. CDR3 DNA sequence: TGTGCCAGCAGCTCGGGGTGGGTTGAAAAACTGTTTTTT. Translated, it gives CASSSGWVEKLFF.

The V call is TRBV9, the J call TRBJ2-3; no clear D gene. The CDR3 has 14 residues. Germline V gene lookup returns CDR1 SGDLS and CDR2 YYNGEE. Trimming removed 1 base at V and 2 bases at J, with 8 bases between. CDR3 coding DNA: TGTGCCAGCAGCGTACTTGCCTACACAGATACGCAGTATTTT. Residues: CASSVLAYTDTQYF.

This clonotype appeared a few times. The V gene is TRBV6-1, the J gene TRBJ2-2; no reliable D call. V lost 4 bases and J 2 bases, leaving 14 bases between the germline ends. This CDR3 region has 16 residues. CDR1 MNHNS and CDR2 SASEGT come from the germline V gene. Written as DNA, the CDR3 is TGTGCCAGCAGTGTACGACGGGCTATTAACACCGGGGAGCTGTTTTTT. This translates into CASSVRRAINTGELFF.

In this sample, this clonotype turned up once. This chain's CDR3 is CASSYTSGPTYNEQFF. DNA of the CDR3: TGTGCCAGCAGTTATACTAGCGGACCTACCTACAATGAGCAGTTCTTC. The chain employs TRBV6-2 or TRBV6-3 and TRBJ2-1; 8 bases are shared with TRBD2. This CDR3 region has 16 residues. V dropped 3 bases and J dropped 2; count of bases not matched to a gene: 6. Germline lookup yields CDR1 MNHEY and CDR2 SVGEGT.

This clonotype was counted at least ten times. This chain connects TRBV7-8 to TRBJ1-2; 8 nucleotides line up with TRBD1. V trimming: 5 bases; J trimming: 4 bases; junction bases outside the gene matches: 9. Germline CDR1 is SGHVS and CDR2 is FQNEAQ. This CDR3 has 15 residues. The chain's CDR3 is CASSTRTGRSYGYTF. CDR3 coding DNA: TGTGCCAGCAGCACGAGGACAGGGAGATCCTATGGCTACACCTTC.

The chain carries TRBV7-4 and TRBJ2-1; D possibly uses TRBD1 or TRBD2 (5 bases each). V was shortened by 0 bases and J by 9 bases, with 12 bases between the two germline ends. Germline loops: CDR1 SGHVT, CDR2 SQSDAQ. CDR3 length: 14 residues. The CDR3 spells CASSLAVGTTEQFF. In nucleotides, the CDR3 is TGTGCCAGCAGCTTAGCGGTAGGGACGACTGAGCAGTTCTTC.

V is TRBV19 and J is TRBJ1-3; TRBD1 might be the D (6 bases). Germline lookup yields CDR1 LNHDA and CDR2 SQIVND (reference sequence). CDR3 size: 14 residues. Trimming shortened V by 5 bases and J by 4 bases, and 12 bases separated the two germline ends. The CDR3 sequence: CASSSSGGGNTIYF. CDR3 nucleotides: TGTGCCAGTAGTTCCAGCGGGGGCGGAAACACCATATATTTT.

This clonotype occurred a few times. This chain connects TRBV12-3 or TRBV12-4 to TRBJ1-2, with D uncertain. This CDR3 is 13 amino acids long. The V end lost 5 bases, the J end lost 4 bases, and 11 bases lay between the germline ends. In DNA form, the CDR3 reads TGTGCCAGCAGTGCTAGCCCCATCTATGGCTACACCTTC. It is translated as CASSASPIYGYTF.

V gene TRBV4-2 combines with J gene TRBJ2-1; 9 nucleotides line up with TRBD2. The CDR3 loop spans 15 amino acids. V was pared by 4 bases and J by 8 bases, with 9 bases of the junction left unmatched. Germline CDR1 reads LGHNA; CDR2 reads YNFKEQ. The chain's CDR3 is CASSRKASGIDEQFF. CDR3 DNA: TGTGCCAGCAGCCGGAAAGCTAGCGGGATCGATGAGCAGTTCTTC.

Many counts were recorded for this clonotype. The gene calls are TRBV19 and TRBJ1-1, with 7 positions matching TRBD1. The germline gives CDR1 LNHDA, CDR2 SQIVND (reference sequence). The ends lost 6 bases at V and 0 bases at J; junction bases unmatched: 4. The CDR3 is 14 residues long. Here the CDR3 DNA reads TGTGCCAGTAGGACAGGGCACATGAACACTGAAGCTTTCTTT. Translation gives CASRTGHMNTEAFF. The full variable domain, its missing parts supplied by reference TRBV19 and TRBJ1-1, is DGGITQSPKYLFRKEGQNVTLSCEQNLNHDAMYWYRQDPGQGLRLIYYSQIVNDFQKGDIAEGYSVSREKKESFPLTVTSAQKNPTAFYLCASRTGHMNTEAFFGQGTRLTVV.

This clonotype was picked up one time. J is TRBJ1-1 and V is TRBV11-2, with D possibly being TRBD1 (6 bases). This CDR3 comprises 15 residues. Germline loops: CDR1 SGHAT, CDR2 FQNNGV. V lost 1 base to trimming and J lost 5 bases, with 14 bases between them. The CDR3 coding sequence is TGTGCCAGCAGCTTAGGGCGCCAGGGGAGGACTGAAGCTTTCTTT. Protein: CASSLGRQGRTEAFF.

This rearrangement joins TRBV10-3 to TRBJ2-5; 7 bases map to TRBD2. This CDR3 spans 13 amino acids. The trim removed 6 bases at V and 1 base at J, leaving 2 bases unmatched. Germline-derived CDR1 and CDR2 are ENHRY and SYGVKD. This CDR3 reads CAIRGTTQETQYF. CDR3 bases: TGTGCCATCAGGGGGACTACCCAAGAGACCCAGTACTTC.

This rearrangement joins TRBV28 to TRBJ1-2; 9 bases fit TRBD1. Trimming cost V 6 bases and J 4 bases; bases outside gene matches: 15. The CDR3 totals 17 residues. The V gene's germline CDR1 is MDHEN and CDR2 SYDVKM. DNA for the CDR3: TGTGCCAGCAGCCTTTCGGTCCACGGGACAGGGCGCTATGGCTACACCTTC. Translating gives CASSLSVHGTGRYGYTF.

CDR3 sequence: CASSLPDGLEGYTF. CDR3 nucleotide sequence: TGTGCCAGCAGTCTCCCGGACGGCTTGGAGGGCTACACCTTC. The V gene is TRBV6-2 or TRBV6-3, the J gene TRBJ1-2; D is unresolved. The CDR3 runs to 14 residues. The germline V gene encodes CDR1 MNHEY and CDR2 SVGEGT. V was shortened by 5 bases and J by 8 bases, with 18 bases between the two germline ends.

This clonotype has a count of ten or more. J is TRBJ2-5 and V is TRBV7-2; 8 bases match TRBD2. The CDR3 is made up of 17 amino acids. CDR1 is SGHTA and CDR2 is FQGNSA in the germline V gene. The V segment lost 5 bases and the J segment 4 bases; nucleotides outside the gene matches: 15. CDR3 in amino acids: CASSPGETGGPVETQYF. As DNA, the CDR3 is TGTGCCAGCAGCCCCGGGGAGACGGGAGGGCCGGTAGAGACCCAGTACTTC.

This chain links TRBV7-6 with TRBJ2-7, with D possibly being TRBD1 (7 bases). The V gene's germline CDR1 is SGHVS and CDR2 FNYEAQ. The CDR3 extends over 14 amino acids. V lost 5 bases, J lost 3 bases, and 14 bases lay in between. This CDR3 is CASSPSQGGYEQYF. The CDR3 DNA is TGTGCCAGCAGCCCCTCCCAGGGGGGCTACGAGCAGTACTTC.

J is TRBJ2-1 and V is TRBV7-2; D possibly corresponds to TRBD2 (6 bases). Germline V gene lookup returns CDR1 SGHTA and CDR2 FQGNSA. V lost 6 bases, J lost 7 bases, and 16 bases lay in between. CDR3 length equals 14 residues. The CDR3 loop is CASRPAGPGNEQFF. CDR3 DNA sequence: TGTGCCAGCAGACCGGCGGGGCCGGGAAATGAGCAGTTCTTC.

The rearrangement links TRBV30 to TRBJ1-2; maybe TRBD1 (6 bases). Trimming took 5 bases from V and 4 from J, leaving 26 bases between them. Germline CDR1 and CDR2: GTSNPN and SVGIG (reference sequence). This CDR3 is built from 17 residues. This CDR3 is CAWGRERGGTGAYGYTF. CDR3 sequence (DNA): TGTGCCTGGGGGAGAGAGCGGGGAGGGACGGGGGCCTATGGCTACACCTTC.

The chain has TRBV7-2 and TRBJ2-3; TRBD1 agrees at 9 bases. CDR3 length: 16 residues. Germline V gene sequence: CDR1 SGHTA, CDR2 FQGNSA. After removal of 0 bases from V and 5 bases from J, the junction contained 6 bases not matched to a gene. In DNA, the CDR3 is TGTGCCAGCAGCTTAGCTCGGGGACAGGGTGGAGATACGCAGTATTTT. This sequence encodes CASSLARGQGGDTQYF.

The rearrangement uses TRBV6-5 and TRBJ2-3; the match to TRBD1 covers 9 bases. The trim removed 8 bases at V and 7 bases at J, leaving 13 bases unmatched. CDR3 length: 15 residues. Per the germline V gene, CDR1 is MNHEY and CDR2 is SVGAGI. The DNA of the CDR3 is TGTGCCAGCGGGGGGACCGGGACAGGGAGAAATACGCAGTATTTT. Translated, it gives CASGGTGTGRNTQYF.

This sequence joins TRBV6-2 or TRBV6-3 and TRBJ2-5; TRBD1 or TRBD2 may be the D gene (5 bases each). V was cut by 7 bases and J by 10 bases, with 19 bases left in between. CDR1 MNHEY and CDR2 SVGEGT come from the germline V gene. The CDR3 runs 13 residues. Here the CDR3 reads CASTTRATGGQYF. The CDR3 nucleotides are TGTGCCAGCACCACCCGGGCTACTGGGGGCCAGTACTTC.

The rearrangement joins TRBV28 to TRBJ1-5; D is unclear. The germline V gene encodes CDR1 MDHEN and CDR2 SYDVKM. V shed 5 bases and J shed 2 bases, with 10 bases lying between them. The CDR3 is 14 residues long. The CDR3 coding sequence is TGTGCCAGCAGTCTGTGGGAAGGCAATCAGCCCCAGCATTTT. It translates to CASSLWEGNQPQHF.

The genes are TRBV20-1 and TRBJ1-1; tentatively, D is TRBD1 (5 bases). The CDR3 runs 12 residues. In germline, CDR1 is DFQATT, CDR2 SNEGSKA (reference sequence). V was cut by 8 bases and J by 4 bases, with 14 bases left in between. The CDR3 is CSTYGGSTEAFF. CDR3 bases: TGCAGTACGTATGGGGGGAGCACTGAAGCTTTCTTT.

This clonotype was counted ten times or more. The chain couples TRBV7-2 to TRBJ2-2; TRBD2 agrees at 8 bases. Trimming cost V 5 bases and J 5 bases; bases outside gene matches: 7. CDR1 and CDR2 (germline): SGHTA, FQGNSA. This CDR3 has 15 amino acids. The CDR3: CASSPLAGGTGELFF. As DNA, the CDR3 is TGTGCCAGCAGCCCTCTAGCGGGCGGGACCGGGGAGCTGTTTTTT.

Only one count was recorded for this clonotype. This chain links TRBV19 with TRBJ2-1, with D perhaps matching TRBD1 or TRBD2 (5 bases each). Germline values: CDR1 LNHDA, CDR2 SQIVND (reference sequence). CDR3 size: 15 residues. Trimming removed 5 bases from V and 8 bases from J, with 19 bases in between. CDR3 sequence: CASSPGTAFLDEQFF. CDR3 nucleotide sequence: TGTGCCAGTAGTCCCGGGACCGCCTTTTTGGATGAGCAGTTCTTC.

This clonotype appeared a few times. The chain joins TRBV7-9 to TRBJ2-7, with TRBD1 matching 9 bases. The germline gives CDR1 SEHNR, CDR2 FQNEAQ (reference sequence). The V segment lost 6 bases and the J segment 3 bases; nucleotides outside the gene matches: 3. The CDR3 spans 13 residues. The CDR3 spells CASRTGGSYEQYF. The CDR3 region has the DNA TGTGCCAGCAGGACAGGGGGGAGCTACGAGCAGTACTTC.

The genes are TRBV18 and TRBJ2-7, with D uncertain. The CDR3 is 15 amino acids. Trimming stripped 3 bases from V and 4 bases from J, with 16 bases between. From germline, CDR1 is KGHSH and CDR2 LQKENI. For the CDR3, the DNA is TGTGCCAGCTCACCGGCTAGTATACAATGGTACGAGCAGTACTTC. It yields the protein CASSPASIQWYEQYF.